A single sample is the source of the 18 T cell receptor beta chains below, sequenced in a study of blood T cell repertoires in COVID-19. Method: immunoSEQ multiplex PCR; TCRdb's copy keeps in-frame clones and lacks some. The sample includes over 45,000 clones, about nine tenths of them seen just once. The sample was peripheral blood. Receptors originate from a woman aged 55-75 years with active or convalescent COVID-19.

J is TRBJ1-2 and V is TRBV2; D might be TRBD1 (6 bases). The germline CDR1 and CDR2 sequences are SNHLY and FYNNEI. Trimming cost V 9 bases and J 4 bases, with 12 bases left between them. This CDR3 has 12 residues. The CDR3 loop is CARRRGSYGYTF. DNA of the CDR3: TGTGCCAGAAGAAGGGGGAGCTATGGCTACACCTTC.

This rearrangement joins TRBV30 to TRBJ1-1, with TRBD1 matching over 8 bases. CDR1 and CDR2 (germline): GTSNPN, SVGIG (reference sequence). V lost 4 bases and J lost 10; bases outside the gene matches: 5. The CDR3 spans 11 residues. The CDR3 DNA is TGTGCCTGGAATTTACAGGGGGTAGCTTTCTTT. It codes for CAWNLQGVAFF. Looking up the rest from reference TRBV30 and TRBJ1-1 gives the full variable domain: SQTIHQWPATLVQPVGSPLSLECTVEGTSNPNLYWYRQAAGRGLQLLFYSVGIGQISSEVPQNLSASRPQDRQFILSSKKLLLSDSGFYLCAWNLQGVAFFGQGTRLTVV.

The sample holds a few counts of this clone. The rearrangement links TRBV11-2 to TRBJ1-4, with D maybe TRBD1 (5 bases). Germline CDR1 reads SGHAT; CDR2 reads FQNNGV. The CDR3 is 14 residues long. Trimming removed 6 bases at V and 7 bases at J, with 15 bases between. The CDR3 is CASSSDLRVEKLFF. In DNA, the CDR3 is TGTGCCAGCAGTTCCGACCTCAGGGTTGAAAAACTGTTTTTT.

This clone was seen a few times. The V and J genes are TRBV6-5 and TRBJ2-7, with 8 positions matching TRBD1. The CDR3 is made up of 14 amino acids. Losses at the gene ends were 8 bases for V and 2 bases for J; bases not matched to a gene: 8. Germline assignment: CDR1 MNHEY and CDR2 SVGAGI. Written as DNA, the CDR3 is TGTGCCAGCCGCTCGCGGACAGGGACCTACGAGCAGTACTTC. Translated: CASRSRTGTYEQYF.

The chain recombines TRBV29-1 with TRBJ2-6; 10 bases line up with TRBD1. Germline CDR1 and CDR2: SQVTM and ANQGSEA. The CDR3 runs to 16 residues. The V gene end was trimmed by 4 bases and the J gene end by 0 bases; junction bases not matched to a gene: 3. The CDR3 DNA sequence: TGCAGCGTTGGGACAGGGGGTGTCTCTGGGGCCAACGTCCTGACTTTC. This sequence encodes CSVGTGGVSGANVLTF.

This chain joins TRBV7-8 and TRBJ2-7; maybe TRBD1 (5 bases). V was pared by 1 base and J by 1 base, with 11 bases between. This CDR3 contains 15 residues. Germline values: CDR1 SGHVS, CDR2 FQNEAQ. This chain's CDR3 is CASSLVIQDSYEQYF. The CDR3 nucleotides are TGTGCCAGCAGCTTAGTCATACAGGATTCCTACGAGCAGTACTTC.

The chain has TRBV5-1 and TRBJ1-2; 10 bases line up with TRBD1. Germline values: CDR1 SGHRS, CDR2 YFSETQ. V was pared by 0 bases and J by 6 bases, with 8 bases of the junction left unmatched. CDR3 length equals 16 residues. CDR3 residues: CASSLDYPGQGNGYTF. The CDR3 bases are TGCGCCAGCAGCTTGGACTATCCGGGACAGGGGAATGGCTACACCTTC. Complete variable domain (other parts from reference TRBV5-1 and TRBJ1-2): KAGVTQTPRYLIKTRGQQVTLSCSPISGHRSVSWYQQTPGQGLQFLFEYFSETQRNKGNFPGRFSGRQFSNSRSEMNVSTLELGDSALYLCASSLDYPGQGNGYTFGSGTRLTVV.

The V call is TRBV11-3, the J call TRBJ2-1; D is unresolved. V was trimmed by 5 bases and J by 2 bases, leaving 7 bases between them. Looked up from germline, CDR1 is SGHNT and CDR2 is YENEEA. The CDR3 loop spans 13 amino acids. CDR3: CASSRSAYNEQFF. The CDR3 DNA reads TGTGCCAGCAGCCGAAGCGCCTACAATGAGCAGTTCTTC.

This clone has just one count. The chain is built from TRBV5-4 and TRBJ1-5; D call uncertain. Trimming cost V 4 bases and J 3 bases, with 5 bases left between them. This CDR3 spans 12 amino acids. Germline loops: CDR1 SGHNT, CDR2 YYREEE (reference sequence). The CDR3 DNA sequence: TGTGCCAGCAGCCGGGACAATCAGCCCCAGCATTTT. It codes for CASSRDNQPQHF.

The rearrangement uses TRBV6-5 and TRBJ2-1; 7 nucleotides agree with TRBD1. Trimming took 6 bases from V and 2 from J; bases not matched to a gene: 7. Germline V CDR1 and CDR2: MNHEY, SVGAGI. The CDR3 totals 15 residues. CDR3 sequence reads: CASRPTGATYNEQFF. The DNA of the CDR3 is TGTGCCAGCAGGCCAACAGGGGCAACCTACAATGAGCAGTTCTTC.

V and J are TRBV28 and TRBJ1-2; D gene ambiguous. This CDR3 contains 14 residues. The germline gives CDR1 MDHEN, CDR2 SYDVKM. Trimming took 3 bases from V and 3 from J, leaving 11 bases between them. CDR3: CASSLVETDYGYTF. CDR3 sequence (DNA): TGTGCCAGCAGTTTGGTGGAGACGGACTATGGCTACACCTTC.

The V and J genes are TRBV6-1 and TRBJ2-1, with 10 bases fitting TRBD2. The germline V gene has CDR1 MNHNS and CDR2 SASEGT. CDR3 size: 15 residues. V was pared by 1 base and J by 8 bases, with 5 bases of the junction left unmatched. DNA for the CDR3: TGTGCCAGCAGTGAAGGAGCGGGGGGGGTGGATGAGCAGTTCTTC. Its translation: CASSEGAGGVDEQFF.

The chain has TRBV2 and TRBJ2-2; TRBD1 is a possible D gene (6 bases). The CDR3 length is 16 residues. The V end was cut by 8 bases, the J end by 4 bases, with 20 bases between. CDR1 is SNHLY and CDR2 is FYNNEI in the germline V gene. The CDR3 loop is CASGLLQGRGTGELFF. Written as DNA, the CDR3 is TGTGCCAGCGGCCTCTTACAGGGTCGAGGCACCGGGGAGCTGTTTTTT.

The chain joins TRBV24-1 to TRBJ2-2; 12 bases fit TRBD2. The CDR3 runs to 15 residues. V shed 7 bases, J shed 3 bases, and the junction held 2 bases outside the gene matches. CDR1 is KGHDR, CDR2 SFDVKD, per germline. CDR3 protein: CATSGTSGYTGELFF. The CDR3, as DNA: TGTGCCACCAGCGGGACTAGCGGGTACACCGGGGAGCTGTTTTTT.

The chain links TRBV5-5 to TRBJ1-3; TRBD1 aligns across 10 bases. The CDR3 runs 16 residues. Germline lookup yields CDR1 SGHKS and CDR2 YYEKEE (reference sequence). The J segment lost 2 bases and the V segment lost 2 bases, leaving 4 bases of the junction unmatched. The CDR3 DNA reads TGTGCCAGCAGCTTTCAGGGACAGGGGACTGGAAACACCATATATTTT. It is translated as CASSFQGQGTGNTIYF.

V is TRBV29-1 and J is TRBJ2-1; 13 bases match TRBD2. CDR1 is SQVTM and CDR2 is ANQGSEA in the germline V gene. Trimming cost V 5 bases and J 6 bases; bases outside gene matches: 4. The CDR3 totals 14 residues. The CDR3 protein is CSVRGLAGRNEQFF. CDR3 DNA: TGCAGCGTTAGGGGACTAGCGGGACGCAATGAGCAGTTCTTC.

The CDR3 DNA follows: TGTGCCAGCAGTTCCTCAGGGTGGGGCTACACCTTC. Translated, it gives CASSSSGWGYTF. The genes are TRBV12-3 or TRBV12-4 and TRBJ1-2; weak D call: TRBD1 (5 bases). Trimming removed 4 bases at V and 8 bases at J, with 11 bases between. This CDR3 is built from 12 residues.

The chain's CDR3 is CASSYSTSGTYEQYF. CDR3 DNA sequence: TGTGCCAGCAGTTACTCGACTAGCGGGACCTACGAGCAGTACTTC. V gene TRBV6-6 combines with J gene TRBJ2-7; 11 bases fit TRBD2. With V trimmed by 0 bases and J by 2 bases, 0 bases remained unmatched. The CDR3 has 15 amino acids. Germline CDR1 and CDR2: MNHNY and SVGAGI (reference sequence).